This T cell receptor (beta chain) was identified in a study of shared clonotypes between healthy human individuals. Study observations and caveats: Larger estimated richness was generally seen in naive subsets than in memory subsets.

As regards this clone: What it recognizes is unknown.

The CDR3 has 14 amino acids. V lost 8 bases and J 5 bases, leaving 18 bases between the germline ends. Germline assignment: CDR1 MNHEY and CDR2 SMNVEV (reference sequence). Assay: immunoSEQ multiplex PCR; the TCRdb copy retains only in-frame clones and omits some. The data hold more than 500,000 clones, with approximately 95% observed a single time. The naive CD8 subset, CD45RO-negative cells positively selected for CCR7, excluded terminally differentiated effector memory CD45RA+ cells. The specimen sequenced was naive CD8+ T cells sorted from blood. This TCR derives from a woman younger than 45 in good health. The chain combines TRBV27 with TRBJ1-2; tentatively, D is TRBD1 (6 bases). This CDR3 reads CASGTGPSWYGYTF. The CDR3 region has the DNA TGTGCCAGCGGTACAGGGCCATCCTGGTATGGCTACACCTTC.